This entry lists 11 T cell receptor beta chains sequenced from one sample in a study of human T cells and chemical hapten exposure (dated by TCRdb to the early 2020s). The time point label of this sample denotes: patch test 3, about 24 weeks after DPC sensitization. The treatment or condition label here, explained by the study, means: therapeutic diphenylcyclopropenone sensitization with weekly scalp DPC. Library construction relied on RACE. Sequencing was carried out with a NextSeq 500. The public reads were reprocessed in TCRdb via fastp at Q25 and MiXCR, keeping in-frame beta chains. Here each entry gathers all rows of one CDR3 protein and keeps the most common genes and DNA. The sample includes around 150,000 distinct CDR3 sequences, with 25% to 30% observed a single time. Clones ranked in the top ten supply approximately 2.3% of the sample. Sequencing used whole blood, obtained in connection with sensitization to the hapten diphenylcyclopropenone (DPC). The receptors shown here come from a woman aged 18-29 years with alopecia areata. Some clones in this sample may be carry-over from other donors' samples.

This clonotype was counted between two and nine times. The chain employs TRBV4-1 and TRBJ2-5, with 13 bases aligning to TRBD2. The CDR3 sequence is 16 residues long. Germline V gives CDR1 MGHRA, CDR2 YSYEKL. Unmatched junction bases numbered 2, after V lost 2 bases and J lost 2 bases. CDR3 sequence: CASSQQGLAGQETQYF. The CDR3 DNA follows: TGCGCCAGCAGCCAACAGGGACTAGCGGGACAAGAGACCCAGTACTTC.

This clonotype has just one count. The chain carries TRBV2 and TRBJ2-1; unclear D gene. The CDR3 contains 16 residues. CDR1 is SNHLY and CDR2 is FYNNEI in the germline V gene. Trimming removed 4 bases from V and 0 bases from J, with 13 bases in between. The CDR3 here is CASSGVDGSSYNEQFF. CDR3 DNA: TGTGCCAGCAGTGGGGTCGACGGAAGCTCCTACAATGAGCAGTTCTTC. The variable domain in full, completed from reference TRBV2 and TRBJ2-1, reads EPEVTQTPSHQVTQMGQEVILRCVPISNHLYFYWYRQILGQKVEFLVSFYNNEISEKSEIFDDQFSVERPDGSNFTLKIRSTKLEDSAMYFCASSGVDGSSYNEQFFGPGTRLTVL.

This clonotype was counted a few times. The chain has TRBV27 and TRBJ2-7; tentatively, D is TRBD1 (5 bases). Trimming pared 0 bases from V and 8 bases from J, leaving 11 bases between. Germline CDR1 MNHEY, CDR2 SMNVEV (reference sequence). This CDR3 contains 13 residues. Here the CDR3 reads CASSLSRQGKQYF. In DNA, the CDR3 is TGTGCCAGCAGTTTATCCCGGCAGGGCAAGCAGTACTTC.

This clonotype was counted a few times. This chain links TRBV7-8 with TRBJ1-5; no reliable D call. V gave up 5 bases and J gave up 0 bases, with 14 bases separating them. Germline V gives CDR1 SGHVS, CDR2 FQNEAQ. The CDR3 runs 16 residues. CDR3 DNA: TGTGCCAGCAGCCCCACTACAACATATAGCAATCAGCCCCAGCATTTT. It specifies CASSPTTTYSNQPQHF.

The chain is built from TRBV28 and TRBJ2-1; perhaps TRBD2 as D (6 bases). V gave up 1 base and J gave up 0 bases, with 13 bases separating them. Germline V CDR1 and CDR2: MDHEN, SYDVKM. The CDR3 is made up of 17 amino acids. CDR3: CASSLSSGLSSYNEQFF. For the CDR3, the DNA is TGTGCCAGCAGTTTATCCAGCGGGCTCAGCTCCTACAATGAGCAGTTCTTC. Drawing the rest from reference TRBV28 and TRBJ2-1, the complete variable domain is DVKVTQSSRYLVKRTGEKVFLECVQDMDHENMFWYRQDPGLGLRLIYFSYDVKMKEKGDIPEGYSVSREKKERFSLILESASTNQTSMYLCASSLSSGLSSYNEQFFGPGTRLTVL.

The chain carries TRBV6-2 or TRBV6-3 and TRBJ2-1, with unresolved D. CDR1 is MNHEY and CDR2 is SVGEGT in the germline V gene. CDR3 length equals 14 residues. Between the trimmed V and J ends, which lost 0 bases and 6 bases, there was a span of 9 bases. CDR3 amino acids: CASSYSTDSNEQFF. CDR3 nucleotide sequence: TGTGCCAGCAGTTACTCGACTGACTCCAATGAGCAGTTCTTC.

Only one count was recorded for this clonotype. The V and J genes are TRBV4-2 and TRBJ2-3; tentatively, D is TRBD1 (6 bases). Germline V gene lookup returns CDR1 LGHNA and CDR2 YNFKEQ. V was pared by 0 bases and J by 2 bases, with 21 bases between. The CDR3 contains 19 residues. CDR3 in amino acids: CASSQEIRGKGRTTDTQYF. The CDR3 DNA follows: TGTGCCAGCAGCCAAGAAATTAGGGGGAAAGGTAGAACCACAGATACGCAGTATTTT.

The chain recombines TRBV29-1 with TRBJ1-4; tentative D call: TRBD1 (5 bases). This CDR3 spans 14 amino acids. Germline lookup yields CDR1 SQVTM and CDR2 ANQGSEA. Trimming pared 3 bases from V and 0 bases from J, leaving 8 bases between. CDR3 protein: CSVEAGTTNEKLFF. The CDR3, as DNA: TGCAGCGTTGAGGCAGGGACAACTAATGAAAAACTGTTTTTT.

The chain recombines TRBV20-1 with TRBJ2-7; weak D call: TRBD2 (5 bases). This CDR3 spans 14 amino acids. V was shortened by 7 bases and J by 0 bases, with 16 bases between the two germline ends. The V gene's germline CDR1 is DFQATT and CDR2 SNEGSKA (reference sequence). As DNA, the CDR3 is TGCAGTGTTGAAGCGGTGGGGATCTCCTACGAGCAGTACTTC. Translation: CSVEAVGISYEQYF.

The chain has TRBV25-1 and TRBJ2-7; 7 nucleotides align to TRBD2. The CDR3 is made up of 14 amino acids. Germline-derived CDR1 and CDR2 are MGHDK and SYGVNS. Trimming removed 0 bases from V and 5 bases from J; junction bases left unmatched: 4. CDR3 amino acids: CASSEYSGGNEQYF. In DNA, the CDR3 is TGTGCCAGCAGTGAATATTCGGGAGGTAACGAGCAGTACTTC.

Concerning this clonotype itself: This CDR3 fails to terminate in the conserved phenylalanine or tryptophan, so it likely reflects a read error. The chain joins TRBV29-1 to TRBJ2-3; D unclear. The CDR3 is 10 amino acids. V gave up 4 bases and J gave up 5 bases, with 4 bases separating them. Germline CDR1 SQVTM, CDR2 ANQGSEA. CDR3 sequence (DNA): TGCAGCGTTGGCCGAGATACGCAGTATTTA. Protein: CSVGRDTQYL.